This T cell receptor beta chain was identified in a study of shared clonotypes between healthy human individuals. Whole-study context: Each donor's CD4 naive and CD4 memory cells filled three plates apiece, CD8 naive two, and CD8 memory one. Broader study findings: Naive subsets generally had larger estimated richness than memory subsets. Relative to clonotypes present in all four donors, those not shared had lower generation probabilities. Genetic and exposure-history diversity was limited by the few donors.

Turning to this clone: The antigen is undetermined.

The assay was immunoSEQ multiplex PCR, and TCRdb's table has in-frame clones only and misses some. The sample gives over 950,000 clones, roughly 80% of which show up once; 0.7% to 0.95% is in the top ten. V lost 5 bases to trimming and J lost 5 bases, with 7 bases between them. The V gene's germline CDR1 is SGHAT and CDR2 FQNNGV. The CDR3 covers 12 residues. The specimen was memory CD4+ T cells from PBMCs. Indicated subset: CD45RA-negative fraction. This clonotype was sampled from a man between 18 and 29 years old in good health. Some clones in this sample may be carry-over from other donors' samples. This chain uses TRBV11-2 with TRBJ2-1; D is uncertain. CDR3 nucleotide sequence: TGTGCCAGCAGCCCCTCGGACAATGAGCAGTTCTTC. Translating gives CASSPSDNEQFF.